This T cell receptor beta chain was documented in a study of a mutant IDH1 vaccine in newly diagnosed glioma. The overall study: Patients had eight vaccinations, in weeks 1, 3, 5, 7, 11, 15, 19 and 23.

The table came from immunoSEQ multiplex PCR; TCRdb's copy has only in-frame clones and leaves some out. Among about 40,000 clones listed, 91% were seen once. Time point noted: week 5, during vaccination. The study gave 300 ug of mutant IDH1 20-mer peptide per vaccine dose, with topical imiquimod. With respect to this clone: No antigen is known for it.

The V end was cut by 3 bases, the J end by 2 bases, with 2 bases between. The germline CDR1 and CDR2 sequences are WNHNN and SYGVQD (reference sequence). This CDR3 has 12 residues. The TCR originated in a middle-aged man with glioma. The sequences come from PBMCs, collected from a glioma patient whose treatment included an IDH1 peptide vaccine. The chain recombines TRBV10-1 with TRBJ1-3; D unresolved. CDR3 DNA sequence: TGCGCCAGCAGTGATCCTGGAAACACCATATATTTT. As protein: CASSDPGNTIYF.